This T cell receptor (beta chain) was recorded in a study of blood T cell repertoires in COVID-19. Germline assignment: CDR1 SGHNT and CDR2 YYREEE (reference sequence). This CDR3 has 15 residues. V was clipped by 6 bases and J by 6 bases; unmatched bases: 10. Produced via immunoSEQ multiplex PCR; TCRdb's table is partial and in-frame only. Found here are tens of thousands of clones, 88% of them singletons; the top ten hold around 11%. The sequence was collected from a human donor in a cohort sampled during active COVID-19. The donor label of this sample is uncertain. Sequencing was carried out using peripheral blood. This rearrangement joins TRBV5-4 to TRBJ2-1; 9 bases match TRBD2. The CDR3 coding sequence is TGTGCCAGCAAGAAGGAAAGGCGGGAGGGCAATGAGCAGTTCTTC. It is translated as CASKKERREGNEQFF.